The table lists the clone carrying this T cell receptor (beta chain) with many counts. The sample belongs to a study of T cells in Graves' hyperthyroidism and ophthalmopathy. Deletions cut 4 bases from V and 2 bases from J, with 12 bases between. CDR1 and CDR2 (germline): GTSNPN, SVGIG (reference sequence). This CDR3 is 13 amino acids long. The investigators amplified TCR beta CDR3 regions from RNA transcripts. HTBI primers drove first-round RT-PCR of the TCR CDR3. TCRdb ran MiXCR on the multiplex PCR reads and lists one entry per CDR3 protein. The sample lists around 520,000 distinct CDR3 sequences, around 14% occurring once.

This TCR was recovered from a young woman with Graves' hyperthyroidism. The chain is built from TRBV30 and TRBJ2-7, with D possibly matching TRBD2 (5 bases). Sequencing was performed on blood. CDR3 sequence reads: CAWTPLTTYEQYF. Written as DNA, the CDR3 is TGTGCCTGGACACCCCTGACTACCTACGAGCAGTACTTC.